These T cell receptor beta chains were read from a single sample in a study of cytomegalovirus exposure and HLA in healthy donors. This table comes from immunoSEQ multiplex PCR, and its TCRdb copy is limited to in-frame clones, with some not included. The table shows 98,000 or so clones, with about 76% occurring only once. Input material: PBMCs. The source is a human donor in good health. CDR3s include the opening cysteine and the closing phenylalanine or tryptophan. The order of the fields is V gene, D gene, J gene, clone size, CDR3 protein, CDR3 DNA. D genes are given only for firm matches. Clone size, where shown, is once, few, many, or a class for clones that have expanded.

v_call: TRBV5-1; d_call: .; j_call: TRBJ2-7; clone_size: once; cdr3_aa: CASSSTGYEQYF; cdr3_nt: TGCGCCAGCAGCTCCACAGGATACGAGCAGTACTTC
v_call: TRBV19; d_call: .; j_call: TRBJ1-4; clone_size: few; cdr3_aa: CASSPDSQSSKLFF; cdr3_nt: TGTGCCAGTAGTCCGGACAGCCAGAGTAGCAAACTGTTTTTT
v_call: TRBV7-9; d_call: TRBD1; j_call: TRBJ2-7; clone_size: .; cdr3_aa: CASGTGGIKSYEQYF; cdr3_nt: TGTGCCAGCGGGACAGGGGGTATAAAGTCCTACGAGCAGTACTTC
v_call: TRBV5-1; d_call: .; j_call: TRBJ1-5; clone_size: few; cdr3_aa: CASSLSGSDSNQPQHF; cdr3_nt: TGCGCCAGCAGCTTGTCGGGGTCAGATAGCAATCAGCCCCAGCATTTT
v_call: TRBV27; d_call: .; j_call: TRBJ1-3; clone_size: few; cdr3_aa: CASSLTLRGANSGNTIYF; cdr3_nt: TGTGCCAGCAGTTTAACGCTCCGGGGGGCGAACTCTGGAAACACCATATATTTT
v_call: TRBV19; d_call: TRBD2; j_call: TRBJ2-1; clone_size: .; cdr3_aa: CASSIDGTLAGGRNEQFF; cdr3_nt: TGTGCCAGTAGTATAGACGGGACCCTAGCGGGGGGACGGAATGAGCAGTTCTTC
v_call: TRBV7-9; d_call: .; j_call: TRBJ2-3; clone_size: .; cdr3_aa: CASSLSAGRDTQYF; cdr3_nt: TGTGCCAGCAGCTTATCGGCGGGGAGAGATACGCAGTATTTT
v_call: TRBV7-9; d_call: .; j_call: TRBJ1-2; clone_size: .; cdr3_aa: CASSFGGQTKANYGYTF; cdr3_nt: TGTGCCAGCAGCTTTGGTGGGCAGACGAAAGCTAACTATGGCTACACCTTC
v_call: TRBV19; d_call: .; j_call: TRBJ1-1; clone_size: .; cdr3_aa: CASSIVGAKGMATEAFF; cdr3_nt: TGTGCCAGTAGTATAGTAGGTGCTAAGGGGATGGCAACTGAAGCTTTCTTT
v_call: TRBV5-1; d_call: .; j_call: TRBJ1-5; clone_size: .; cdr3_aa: CASSFGGAGNQPQHF; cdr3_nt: TGCGCCAGCAGCTTTGGGGGGGCTGGTAATCAGCCCCAGCATTTT
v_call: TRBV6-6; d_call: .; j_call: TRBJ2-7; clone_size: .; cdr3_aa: CASSYAPLGQCEQYF; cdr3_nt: TGTGCCAGCAGTTACGCCCCGTTGGGGCAGTGCGAGCAGTACTTC
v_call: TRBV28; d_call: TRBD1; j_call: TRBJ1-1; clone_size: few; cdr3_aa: CATTGGTEAFF; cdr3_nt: TGTGCCACCACAGGGGGCACTGAAGCTTTCTTT
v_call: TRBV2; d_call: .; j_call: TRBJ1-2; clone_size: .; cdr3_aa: CASRTVSYGYTF; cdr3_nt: TGTGCCAGCAGGACAGTCTCCTATGGCTACACCTTC
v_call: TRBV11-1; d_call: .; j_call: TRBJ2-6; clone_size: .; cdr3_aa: CASSHGQLISGANVLTF; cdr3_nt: TGTGCCAGCAGCCATGGACAGCTTATTTCTGGGGCCAACGTCCTGACTTTC
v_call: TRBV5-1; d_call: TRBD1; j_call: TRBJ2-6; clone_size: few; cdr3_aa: CASSLAGTGTGANVLTF; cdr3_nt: TGCGCCAGCAGCTTGGCGGGGACAGGGACTGGGGCCAACGTCCTGACTTTC
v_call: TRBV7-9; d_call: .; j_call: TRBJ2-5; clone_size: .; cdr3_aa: CASSYQGPGLKPRETQYF; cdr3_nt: TGTGCCAGCAGCTACCAAGGACCGGGACTGAAACCCAGGGAGACCCAGTACTTC
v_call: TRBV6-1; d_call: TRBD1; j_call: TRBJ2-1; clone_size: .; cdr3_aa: CASSERQGAFDEQFF; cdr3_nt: TGTGCCAGCAGTGAAAGGCAGGGGGCATTCGATGAGCAGTTCTTC
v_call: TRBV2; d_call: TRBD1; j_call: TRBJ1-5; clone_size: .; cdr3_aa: CASREAGGSNQPQHF; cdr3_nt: TGTGCCAGCAGGGAGGCAGGGGGGAGCAATCAGCCCCAGCATTTT
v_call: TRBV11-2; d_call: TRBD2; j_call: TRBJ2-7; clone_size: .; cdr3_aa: CASSLGGGSYEQYF; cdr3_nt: TGTGCCAGCAGCTTAGGGGGGGGGTCCTACGAGCAGTACTTC
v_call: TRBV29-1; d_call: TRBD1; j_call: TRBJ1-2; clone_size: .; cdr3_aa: CSVLPTGVGGYTF; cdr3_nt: TGCAGCGTTCTCCCTACAGGGGTTGGTGGCTACACCTTC
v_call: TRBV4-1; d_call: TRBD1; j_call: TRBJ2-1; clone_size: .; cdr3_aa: CASSQVGQGAYNEQFF; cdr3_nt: TGCGCCAGCAGCCAAGTCGGACAGGGTGCGTACAATGAGCAGTTCTTC
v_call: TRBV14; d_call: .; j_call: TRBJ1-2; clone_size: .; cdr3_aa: CASSQDQGLGDGYTF; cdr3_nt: TGTGCCAGCAGCCAAGATCAGGGCCTTGGGGATGGCTACACCTTC
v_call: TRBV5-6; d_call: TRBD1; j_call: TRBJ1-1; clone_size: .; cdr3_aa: CASSLETGGVTEAFF; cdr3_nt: TGTGCCAGCAGCTTGGAAACAGGGGGTGTCACTGAAGCTTTCTTT
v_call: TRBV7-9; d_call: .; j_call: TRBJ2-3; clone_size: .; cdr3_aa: CASSSPRGRGRNTDTQYF; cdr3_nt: TGTGCCAGCAGCTCCCCTCGGGGGCGGGGGAGAAACACAGATACGCAGTATTTT
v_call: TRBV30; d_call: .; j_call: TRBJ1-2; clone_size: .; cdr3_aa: CAWSTGYGYTF; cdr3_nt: TGTGCCTGGAGTACCGGTTATGGCTACACCTTC
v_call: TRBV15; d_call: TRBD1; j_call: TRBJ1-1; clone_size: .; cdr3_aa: CATSRGGTGGYMAFF; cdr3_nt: TGTGCCACCAGCAGGGGTGGGACAGGGGGCTATATGGCTTTCTTT
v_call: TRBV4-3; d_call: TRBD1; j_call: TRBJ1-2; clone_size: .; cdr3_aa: CASSQEDRGSYGYTF; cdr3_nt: TGCGCCAGCAGCCAAGAAGACAGGGGCTCCTATGGCTACACCTTC
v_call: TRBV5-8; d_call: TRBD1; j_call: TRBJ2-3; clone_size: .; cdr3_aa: CASSRGQGDTQYF; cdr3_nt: TGTGCCAGCAGCCGCGGACAGGGGGATACGCAGTATTTT
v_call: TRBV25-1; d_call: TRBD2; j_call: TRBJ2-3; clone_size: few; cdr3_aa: CASSEYLLAGKTDTQYF; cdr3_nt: TGTGCCAGCAGTGAATACTTGCTAGCGGGAAAGACAGATACGCAGTATTTT
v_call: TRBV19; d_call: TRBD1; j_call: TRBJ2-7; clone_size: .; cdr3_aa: CASSTRQGGYEQYF; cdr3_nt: TGTGCCAGTAGTACTCGACAGGGGGGTTACGAGCAGTACTTC
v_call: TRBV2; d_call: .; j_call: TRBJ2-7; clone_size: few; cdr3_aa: CASGAVMPPYEQYF; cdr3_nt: TGTGCCAGCGGGGCCGTAATGCCCCCCTACGAGCAGTACTTC
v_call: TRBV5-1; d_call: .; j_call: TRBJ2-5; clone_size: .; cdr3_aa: CASSLRGQETQYF; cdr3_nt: TGCGCCAGCAGTTTGAGGGGCCAAGAGACCCAGTACTTC
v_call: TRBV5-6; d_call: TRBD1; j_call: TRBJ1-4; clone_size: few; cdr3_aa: CASSPIGQGREKLFF; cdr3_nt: TGTGCCAGCAGCCCGATTGGACAGGGGAGGGAAAAACTGTTTTTT
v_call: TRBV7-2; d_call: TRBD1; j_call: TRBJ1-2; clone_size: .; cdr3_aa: CASSQPGQGVPYTF; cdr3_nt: TGTGCCAGCAGCCAGCCGGGACAGGGGGTCCCCTACACCTTC
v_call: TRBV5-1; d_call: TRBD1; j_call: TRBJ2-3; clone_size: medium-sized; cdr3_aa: CASSAYGQGDTDTQYF; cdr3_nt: TGCGCCAGCAGCGCCTATGGACAGGGGGACACAGATACGCAGTATTTT
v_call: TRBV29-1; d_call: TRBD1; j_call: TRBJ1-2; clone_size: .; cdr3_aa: CSAGGDYGYTF; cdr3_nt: TGCAGCGCAGGGGGCGACTATGGCTACACCTTC
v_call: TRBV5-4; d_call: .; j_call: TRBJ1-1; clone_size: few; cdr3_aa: CASSPDRTGAFF; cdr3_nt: TGTGCCAGCAGCCCGGACAGAACTGGAGCTTTCTTT
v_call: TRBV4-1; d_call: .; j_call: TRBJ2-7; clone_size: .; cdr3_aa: CASSQVGGSYEQYF; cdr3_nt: TGCGCCAGCAGCCAAGTTGGGGGCTCCTACGAGCAGTACTTC
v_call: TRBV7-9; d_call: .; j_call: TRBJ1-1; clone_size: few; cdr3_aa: CASRRGEFNTEAFF; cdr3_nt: TGTGCCAGCCGCCGTGGGGAGTTTAACACTGAAGCTTTCTTT
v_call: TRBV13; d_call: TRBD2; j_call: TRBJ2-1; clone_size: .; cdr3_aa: CASSSLRGSSYNEQFF; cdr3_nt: TGTGCCAGCAGCAGCCTGCGGGGGAGCTCCTACAATGAGCAGTTCTTC
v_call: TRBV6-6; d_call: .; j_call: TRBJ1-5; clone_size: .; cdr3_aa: CASWGQSTPQHF; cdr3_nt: TGTGCCAGCTGGGGCCAGTCAACGCCCCAGCATTTT
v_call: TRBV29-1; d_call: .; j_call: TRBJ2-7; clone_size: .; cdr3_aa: CSVVGSEGTYEQYF; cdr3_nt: TGCAGCGTTGTAGGTTCGGAGGGAACCTACGAGCAGTACTTC
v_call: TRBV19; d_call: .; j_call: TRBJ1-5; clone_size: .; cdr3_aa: CASSIAGRAGGNQPQHF; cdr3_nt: TGTGCCAGTAGTATAGCGGGTAGGGCGGGAGGCAATCAGCCCCAGCATTTT
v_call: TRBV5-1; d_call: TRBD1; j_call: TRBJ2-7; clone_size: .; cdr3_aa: CASSLGDRNNYEQYF; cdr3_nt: TGCGCCAGCAGCTTGGGGGACAGGAATAACTACGAGCAGTACTTC
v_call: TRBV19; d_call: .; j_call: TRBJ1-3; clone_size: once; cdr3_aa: CASTPSGQPSGNTIYF; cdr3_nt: TGTGCCAGTACCCCAAGTGGACAGCCTTCTGGAAACACCATATATTTT
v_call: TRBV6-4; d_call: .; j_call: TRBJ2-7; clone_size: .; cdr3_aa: CASSETHLSYEQYF; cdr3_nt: TGTGCCAGCAGCGAGACACACCTCTCCTACGAGCAGTACTTC